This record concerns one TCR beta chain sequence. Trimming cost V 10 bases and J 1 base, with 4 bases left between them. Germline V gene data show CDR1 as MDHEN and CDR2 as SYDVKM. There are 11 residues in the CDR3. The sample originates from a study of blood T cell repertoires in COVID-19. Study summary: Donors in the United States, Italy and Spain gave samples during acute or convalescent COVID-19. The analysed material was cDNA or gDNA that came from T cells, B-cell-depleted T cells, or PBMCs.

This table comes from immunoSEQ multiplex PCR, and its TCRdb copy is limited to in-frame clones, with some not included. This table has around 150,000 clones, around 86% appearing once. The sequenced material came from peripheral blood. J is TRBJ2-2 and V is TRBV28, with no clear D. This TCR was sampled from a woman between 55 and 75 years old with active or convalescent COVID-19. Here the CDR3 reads CATGNTGELFF. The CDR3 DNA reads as TGTGCCACCGGGAACACCGGGGAGCTGTTTTTT.